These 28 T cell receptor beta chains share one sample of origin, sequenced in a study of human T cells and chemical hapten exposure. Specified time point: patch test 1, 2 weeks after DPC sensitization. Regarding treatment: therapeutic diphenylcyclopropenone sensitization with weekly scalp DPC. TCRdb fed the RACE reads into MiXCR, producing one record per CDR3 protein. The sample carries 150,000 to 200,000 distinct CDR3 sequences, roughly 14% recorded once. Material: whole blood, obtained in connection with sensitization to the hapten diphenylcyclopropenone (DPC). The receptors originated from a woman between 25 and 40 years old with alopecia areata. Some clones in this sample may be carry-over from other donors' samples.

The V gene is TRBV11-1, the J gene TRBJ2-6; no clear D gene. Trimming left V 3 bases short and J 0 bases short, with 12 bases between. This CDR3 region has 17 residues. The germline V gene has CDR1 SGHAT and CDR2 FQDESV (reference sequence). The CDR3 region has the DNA TGTGCCAGCAGCTTGAGCGTCGGCAGCTCTGGGGCCAACGTCCTGACTTTC. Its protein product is CASSLSVGSSGANVLTF.

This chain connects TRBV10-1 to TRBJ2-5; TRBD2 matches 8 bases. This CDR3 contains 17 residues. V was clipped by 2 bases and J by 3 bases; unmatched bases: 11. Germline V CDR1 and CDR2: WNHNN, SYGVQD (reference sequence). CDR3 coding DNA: TGCGCCAGCAGTGAGACCATAATCGGGGGGGCTGAAGAGACCCAGTACTTC. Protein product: CASSETIIGGAEETQYF.

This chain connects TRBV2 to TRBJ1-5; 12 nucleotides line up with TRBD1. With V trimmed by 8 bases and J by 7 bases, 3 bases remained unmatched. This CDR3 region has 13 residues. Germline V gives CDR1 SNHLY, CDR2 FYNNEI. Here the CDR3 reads CASGTGGWQPQHF. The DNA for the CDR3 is TGTGCCAGCGGGACAGGGGGCTGGCAGCCCCAGCATTTT.

The CDR3 coding sequence is TGTGCCAGCAGCCAAGACCGGGGCGTAACGGGAATAGAGACCCAGTACTTC. Translated, it gives CASSQDRGVTGIETQYF. The J gene is TRBJ2-5, the V gene TRBV14, with D perhaps given as TRBD1 or TRBD2 (5 bases each). The CDR3 spans 17 residues. V was trimmed by 0 bases and J by 4 bases, leaving 18 bases between them. The germline V gene has CDR1 SGHDN and CDR2 FVKESK.

CDR3 amino acids: CASSQGTTAYEQYF. CDR3 sequence (DNA): TGTGCCAGCAGCCAAGGCACGACCGCCTACGAGCAGTACTTC. This chain uses TRBV3-1 with TRBJ2-7; D unclear. The CDR3 has 14 residues. Trimming pared 1 base from V and 2 bases from J, leaving 9 bases between. Germline values: CDR1 LGHDT, CDR2 YNNKEL (reference sequence).

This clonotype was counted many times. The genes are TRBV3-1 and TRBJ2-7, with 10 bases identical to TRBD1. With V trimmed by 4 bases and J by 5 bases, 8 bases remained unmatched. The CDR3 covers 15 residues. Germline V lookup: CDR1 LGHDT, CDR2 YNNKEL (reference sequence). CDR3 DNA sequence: TGTGCCAGCAGCCTCTCCGGGACAGGGGCGAACGAGCAGTACTTC. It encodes CASSLSGTGANEQYF.

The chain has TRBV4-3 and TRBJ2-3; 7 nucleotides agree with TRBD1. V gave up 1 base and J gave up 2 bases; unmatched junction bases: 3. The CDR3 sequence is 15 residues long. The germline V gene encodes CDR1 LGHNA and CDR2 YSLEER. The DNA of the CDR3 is TGCGCCAGCAGCCAAGTACAGGGGTACACAGATACGCAGTATTTT. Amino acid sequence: CASSQVQGYTDTQYF.

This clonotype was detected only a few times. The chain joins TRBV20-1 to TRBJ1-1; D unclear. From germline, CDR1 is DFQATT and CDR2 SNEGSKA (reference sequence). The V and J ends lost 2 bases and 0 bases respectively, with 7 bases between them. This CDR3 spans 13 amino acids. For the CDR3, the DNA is TGCAGTGCTAGATTGGGAGTGAACACTGAAGCTTTCTTT. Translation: CSARLGVNTEAFF.

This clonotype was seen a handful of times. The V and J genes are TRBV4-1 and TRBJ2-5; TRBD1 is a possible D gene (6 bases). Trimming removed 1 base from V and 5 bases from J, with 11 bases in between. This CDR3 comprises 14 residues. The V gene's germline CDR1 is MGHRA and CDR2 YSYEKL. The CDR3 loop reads CASSQVPGAETQYF. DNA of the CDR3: TGCGCCAGCAGCCAAGTACCAGGGGCGGAGACCCAGTACTTC.

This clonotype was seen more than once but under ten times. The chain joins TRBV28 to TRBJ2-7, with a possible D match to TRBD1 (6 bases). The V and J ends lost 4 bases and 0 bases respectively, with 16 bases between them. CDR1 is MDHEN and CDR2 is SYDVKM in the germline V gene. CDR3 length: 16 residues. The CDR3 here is CASSSLQGPFSYEQYF. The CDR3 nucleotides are TGTGCCAGCAGTTCGTTACAGGGTCCGTTCTCCTACGAGCAGTACTTC. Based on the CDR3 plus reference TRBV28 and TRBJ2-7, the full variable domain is DVKVTQSSRYLVKRTGEKVFLECVQDMDHENMFWYRQDPGLGLRLIYFSYDVKMKEKGDIPEGYSVSREKKERFSLILESASTNQTSMYLCASSSLQGPFSYEQYFGPGTRLTVT.

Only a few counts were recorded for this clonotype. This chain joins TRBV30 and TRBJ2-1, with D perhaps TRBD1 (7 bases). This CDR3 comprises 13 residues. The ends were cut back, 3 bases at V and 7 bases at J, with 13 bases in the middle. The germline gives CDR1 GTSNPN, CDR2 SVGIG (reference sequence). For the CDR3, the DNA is TGTGCCTGGAGCGGACAGGCGGGGAATGAGCAGTTCTTC. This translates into CAWSGQAGNEQFF.

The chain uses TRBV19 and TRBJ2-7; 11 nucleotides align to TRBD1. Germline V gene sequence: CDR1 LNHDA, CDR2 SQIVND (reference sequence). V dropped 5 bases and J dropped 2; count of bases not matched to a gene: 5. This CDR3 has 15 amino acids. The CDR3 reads CASSPGQGATYEQYF. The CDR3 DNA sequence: TGTGCCAGTAGTCCCGGACAGGGGGCAACCTACGAGCAGTACTTC.

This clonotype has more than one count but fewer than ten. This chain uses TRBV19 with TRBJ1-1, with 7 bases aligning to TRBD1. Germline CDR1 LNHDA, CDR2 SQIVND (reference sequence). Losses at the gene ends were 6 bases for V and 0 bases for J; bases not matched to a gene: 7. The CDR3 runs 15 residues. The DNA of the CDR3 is TGTGCCAGTAGCCCCCAGGGGGAGTTGAACACTGAAGCTTTCTTT. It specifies CASSPQGELNTEAFF.

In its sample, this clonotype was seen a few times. CDR3 protein: CASRTGVRTDTQYF. Written as DNA, the CDR3 is TGTGCCAGCCGGACAGGGGTTCGCACAGATACGCAGTATTTT. The V call is TRBV2, the J call TRBJ2-3; the match to TRBD1 covers 9 bases. Germline V gene data show CDR1 as SNHLY and CDR2 as FYNNEI. The CDR3 runs 14 residues. The V gene end was trimmed by 8 bases and the J gene end by 1 base; junction bases not matched to a gene: 4.

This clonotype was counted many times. The CDR3: CAARGRNFYGYTF. The CDR3 coding sequence is TGTGCCGCTCGGGGACGGAACTTCTATGGCTACACCTTC. The genes are TRBV28 and TRBJ1-2, with a weak D call TRBD1 (5 bases). Germline loops: CDR1 MDHEN, CDR2 SYDVKM. The CDR3 totals 13 residues. V lost 11 bases to trimming and J lost 4 bases, with 17 bases between them.

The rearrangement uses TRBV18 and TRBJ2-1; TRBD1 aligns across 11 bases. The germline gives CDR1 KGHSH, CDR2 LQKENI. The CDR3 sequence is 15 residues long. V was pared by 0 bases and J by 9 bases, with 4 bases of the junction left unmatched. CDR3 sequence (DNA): TGTGCCAGCTCACCACCGGGACAGGGGGTAGGTGAGCAGTTCTTC. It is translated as CASSPPGQGVGEQFF.

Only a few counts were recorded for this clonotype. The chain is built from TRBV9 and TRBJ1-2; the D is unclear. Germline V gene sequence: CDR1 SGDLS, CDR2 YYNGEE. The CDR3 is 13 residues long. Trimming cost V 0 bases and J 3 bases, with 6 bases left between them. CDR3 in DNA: TGTGCCAGCAGCGTAGTATCAGACTATGGCTACACCTTC. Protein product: CASSVVSDYGYTF.

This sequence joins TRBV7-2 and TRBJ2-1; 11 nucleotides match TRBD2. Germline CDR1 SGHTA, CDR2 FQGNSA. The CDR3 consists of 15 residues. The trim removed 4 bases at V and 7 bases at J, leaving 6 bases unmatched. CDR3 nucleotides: TGTGCCAGCAGCTCCCTAGCGGGAGGAGGGAATGAGCAGTTCTTC. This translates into CASSSLAGGGNEQFF.

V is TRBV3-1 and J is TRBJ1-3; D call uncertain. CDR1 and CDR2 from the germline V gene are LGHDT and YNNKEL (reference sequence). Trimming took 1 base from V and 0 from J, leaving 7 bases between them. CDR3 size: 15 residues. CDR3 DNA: TGTGCCAGCAGCCAAGGGGTGACCTCTGGAAACACCATATATTTT. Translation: CASSQGVTSGNTIYF.

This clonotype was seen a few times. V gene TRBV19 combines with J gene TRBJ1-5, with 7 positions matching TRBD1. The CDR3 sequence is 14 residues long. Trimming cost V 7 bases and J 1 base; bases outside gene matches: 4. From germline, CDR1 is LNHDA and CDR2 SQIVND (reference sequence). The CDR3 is CASTGTASNQPQHF. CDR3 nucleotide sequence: TGTGCCAGTACCGGGACAGCGAGCAATCAGCCCCAGCATTTT.

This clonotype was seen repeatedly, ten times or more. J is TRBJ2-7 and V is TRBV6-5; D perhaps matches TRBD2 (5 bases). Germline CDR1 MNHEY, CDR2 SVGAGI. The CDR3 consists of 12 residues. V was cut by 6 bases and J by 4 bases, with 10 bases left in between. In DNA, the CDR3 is TGTGCCAGCAGATCCGGGGTGTACGAGCAGTACTTC. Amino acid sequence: CASRSGVYEQYF.

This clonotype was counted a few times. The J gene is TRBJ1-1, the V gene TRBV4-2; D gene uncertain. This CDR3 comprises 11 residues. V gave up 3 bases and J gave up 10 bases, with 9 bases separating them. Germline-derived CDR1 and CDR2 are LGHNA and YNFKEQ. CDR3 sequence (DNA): TGTGCCAGCAGCCAGGGTATCGGAGCTTTCTTT. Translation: CASSQGIGAFF.

The CDR3, as DNA: TGTGCCAGCAGCCCGAGACAGGGAAACACCGGGGAGCTGTTTTTT. It is translated as CASSPRQGNTGELFF. This chain links TRBV5-4 with TRBJ2-2; 7 bases map to TRBD1. In germline, CDR1 is SGHNT, CDR2 YYREEE (reference sequence). CDR3 length: 15 residues. J gave up 2 bases and V 4 bases, and 5 bases lay outside the gene matches.

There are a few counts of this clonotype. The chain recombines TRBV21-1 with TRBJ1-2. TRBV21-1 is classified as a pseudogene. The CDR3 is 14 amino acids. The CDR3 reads CASPLGEISYGYTF. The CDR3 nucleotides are TGTGCCAGCCCTCTTGGGGAAATTTCCTATGGCTACACCTTC.

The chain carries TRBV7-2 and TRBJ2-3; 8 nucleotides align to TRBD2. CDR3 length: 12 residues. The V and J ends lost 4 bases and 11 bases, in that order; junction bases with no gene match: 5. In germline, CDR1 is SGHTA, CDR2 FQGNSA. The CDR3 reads CASSSIAGRQYF. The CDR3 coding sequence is TGTGCCAGCAGCTCTATAGCGGGGCGGCAGTATTTT.

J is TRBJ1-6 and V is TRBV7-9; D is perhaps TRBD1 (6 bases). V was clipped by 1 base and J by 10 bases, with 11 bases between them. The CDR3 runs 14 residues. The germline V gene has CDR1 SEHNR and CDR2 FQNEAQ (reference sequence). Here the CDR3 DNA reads TGTGCCAGCAGCTTAGGAGGGGGTGACTCACCCCTCCACTTT. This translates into CASSLGGGDSPLHF.

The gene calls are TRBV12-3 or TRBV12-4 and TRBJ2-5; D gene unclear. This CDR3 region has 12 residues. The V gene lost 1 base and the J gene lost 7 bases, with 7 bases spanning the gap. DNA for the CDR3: TGTGCCAGCAGTTTAGTGGCCGGGACCCAGTACTTC. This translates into CASSLVAGTQYF.

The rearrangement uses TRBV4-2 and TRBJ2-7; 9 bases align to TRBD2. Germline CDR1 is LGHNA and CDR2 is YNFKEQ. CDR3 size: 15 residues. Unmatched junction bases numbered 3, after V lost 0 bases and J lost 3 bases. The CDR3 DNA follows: TGTGCCAGCAGCCAAGACCTAGCGGGGTTCTACGAGCAGTACTTC. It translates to CASSQDLAGFYEQYF.